This T cell receptor beta chain is from a study of post-analysis software for immune sequencing data. Study at large: Patients with relapsing-remitting, secondary progressive and progressive-relapsing multiple sclerosis courses were all represented. Study-level points and caveats: TRBV5-6, TRBV5-1 and TRBV20-1 belonged to a set of a handful of TRBV segments that were more frequent in patients than controls.

Unique molecular identifiers had been added to the TCR beta cDNA libraries. TCRdb re-called the PCR reads through MiXCR, storing one row per CDR3 protein. The sample lists around 180,000 distinct CDR3 sequences, about 32% seen once, with around 1.5% in the top ten. The CDR3 extends over 16 amino acids. V was pared by 5 bases and J by 7 bases, with 9 bases of the junction left unmatched. CDR1 SEHNR and CDR2 FQNEAQ come from the germline V gene (reference sequence). The table lists this clonotype with many counts. Its antigen is not known. Sequenced: blood. The sequence was collected from a girl aged 5-17 years with multiple sclerosis. This chain links TRBV7-9 with TRBJ2-5; TRBD2 aligns across 14 bases. The CDR3, as DNA: TGTGCCAGCAGCCCCGGGACTAGCGGGAGTCATGGGACCCAGTACTTC. This translates into CASSPGTSGSHGTQYF.